Each of the 7 T cell receptor beta chains below was sequenced from the same sample in a study of T cells in Graves' hyperthyroidism and ophthalmopathy. RNA transcripts were the template for amplifying TCR beta CDR3 regions. In the first-round RT-PCR of the TCR CDR3, the HTBI primer set was used. TCRdb re-called the multiplex PCR reads with MiXCR, one entry per CDR3 protein. The table lists some 350,000 distinct CDR3 sequences, 12% to 15% of them singletons. Sequenced: blood. Source of these receptors: a woman in her sixties with Graves' ophthalmopathy.

The gene calls are TRBV6-1 and TRBJ2-3, with TRBD2 as a possible D gene (6 bases). Trimming took off 3 bases at V and 6 bases at J, with 19 bases between the two ends. Germline CDR1 reads MNHNS; CDR2 reads SASEGT. The length of the CDR3 is 16 residues. CDR3 in amino acids: CASSDRSAGLRDTQYF. CDR3 DNA: TGTGCCAGCAGTGACAGGTCGGCGGGGCTGCGGGATACGCAGTATTTT.

The table lists this clonotype with a few counts. The chain joins TRBV12-3 or TRBV12-4 to TRBJ1-3; D is possibly TRBD1 (5 bases). This CDR3 has 15 amino acids. V lost 6 bases, J lost 4 bases, and 16 bases lay in between. CDR3 sequence (DNA): TGTGCCAGCAGCCCCGGCCGGGGCCCCGGAAACACCATATATTTT. It codes for CASSPGRGPGNTIYF.

This clonotype has a handful of counts. The chain joins TRBV6-5 to TRBJ2-2; D is uncertain. Germline loops: CDR1 MNHEY, CDR2 SVGAGI. The CDR3 covers 13 residues. V was clipped by 2 bases and J by 8 bases, with 9 bases between them. CDR3 amino acids: CASSYEWAGELFF. The CDR3 region has the DNA TGTGCCAGCAGTTACGAGTGGGCAGGGGAGCTGTTTTTT.

At least ten counts were recorded for this clonotype. The chain joins TRBV11-2 to TRBJ1-6; the D gene is possibly TRBD1 (5 bases). In germline, CDR1 is SGHAT, CDR2 FQNNGV. V lost 2 bases, J lost 6 bases, and 8 bases lay in between. CDR3 size: 14 residues. CDR3 sequence (DNA): TGTGCCAGCAGCTTACAGACAGTTAATTCACCCCTCCACTTT. Translation: CASSLQTVNSPLHF.

The V gene is TRBV24-1, the J gene TRBJ2-3, with 10 bases that match TRBD1. J gave up 3 bases and V 4 bases, and 15 bases lay outside the gene matches. The germline V gene encodes CDR1 KGHDR and CDR2 SFDVKD. This CDR3 has 19 residues. The CDR3 loop reads CATSENAGTGAPGTDTQYF. Written as DNA, the CDR3 is TGTGCCACCAGTGAAAACGCCGGGACAGGGGCCCCTGGTACAGATACGCAGTATTTT.

This clonotype was detected many times. The V gene is TRBV4-1, the J gene TRBJ2-5, with a possible D match to TRBD1 (6 bases). The CDR3 is 15 amino acids. CDR1 is MGHRA and CDR2 is YSYEKL in the germline V gene. Trimming took off 3 bases at V and 5 bases at J, with 16 bases between the two ends. The CDR3: CASSQAGVNLETQYF. The CDR3 coding sequence is TGCGCCAGCAGCCAGGCAGGGGTGAATCTGGAGACCCAGTACTTC.

This rearrangement joins TRBV9 to TRBJ1-1, with D possibly being TRBD1 (5 bases). Trimming took 0 bases from V and 1 from J, leaving 7 bases between them. Looked up from germline, CDR1 is SGDLS and CDR2 is YYNGEE. CDR3 length equals 14 residues. CDR3 sequence (DNA): TGTGCCAGCAGCGTAGGGGGCCAGAACACTGAAGCTTTCTTT. This translates into CASSVGGQNTEAFF.